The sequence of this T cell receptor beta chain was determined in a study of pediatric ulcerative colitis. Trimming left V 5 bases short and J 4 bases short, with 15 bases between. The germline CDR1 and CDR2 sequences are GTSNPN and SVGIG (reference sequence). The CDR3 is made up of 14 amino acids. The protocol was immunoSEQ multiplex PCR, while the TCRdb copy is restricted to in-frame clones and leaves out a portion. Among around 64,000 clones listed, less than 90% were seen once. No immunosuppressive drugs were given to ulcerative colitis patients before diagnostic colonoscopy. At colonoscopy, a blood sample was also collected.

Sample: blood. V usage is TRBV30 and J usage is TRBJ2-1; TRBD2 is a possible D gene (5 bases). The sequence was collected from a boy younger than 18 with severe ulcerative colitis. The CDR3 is CAWDPSGNYNEQFF. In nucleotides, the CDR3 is TGTGCCTGGGACCCCAGCGGAAATTACAATGAGCAGTTCTTC.